Given below is one TCR beta chain in context. Its target is unknown. Clones were read by immunoSEQ multiplex PCR, and TCRdb kept only the in-frame ones, dropping some. The sample has roughly 53,000 clones, 84% seen once. The sample comes from a study of OX40 agonist ivuxolimab in advanced cancers. Study-wide context: Patients in dose escalation had liver, melanoma, kidney or head and neck cancers. Study-wide results and caveats: Expanded clones tended on average to be more numerous among CD8+ T cells than CD4+.

The V segment lost 9 bases and the J segment 3 bases; nucleotides outside the gene matches: 7. Germline-derived CDR1 and CDR2 are SGHKS and YYEKEE (reference sequence). There are 14 residues in the CDR3. The sequenced sample was CD4+ or CD8+ T cells sorted from blood, obtained in a trial of the OX40 agonist ivuxolimab. The chain recombines TRBV5-5 with TRBJ2-2; 8 bases agree with TRBD2. The receptor was derived from an adult with an advanced solid tumor such as melanoma, head and neck, liver or kidney cancer. CDR3 residues: CATQRGRDTGELFF. The CDR3 coding sequence is TGTGCCACCCAGCGGGGGCGGGACACCGGGGAGCTGTTTTTT.